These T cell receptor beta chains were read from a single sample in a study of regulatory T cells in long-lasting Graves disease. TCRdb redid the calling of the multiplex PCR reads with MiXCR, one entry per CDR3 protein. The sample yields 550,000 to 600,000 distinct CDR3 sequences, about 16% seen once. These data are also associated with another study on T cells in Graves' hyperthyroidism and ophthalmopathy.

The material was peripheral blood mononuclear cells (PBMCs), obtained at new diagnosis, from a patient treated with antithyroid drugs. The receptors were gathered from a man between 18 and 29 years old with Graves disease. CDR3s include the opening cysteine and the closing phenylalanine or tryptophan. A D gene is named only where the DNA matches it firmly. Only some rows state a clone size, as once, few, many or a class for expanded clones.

cdr3_nt: TGTGCCAGCAGTGAATATCCTGGAGCCAGCACAGATACGCAGTATTTT
cdr3_aa: CASSEYPGASTDTQYF
v_call: TRBV6-1
j_call: TRBJ2-3
clone_size: few
d_call: .

cdr3_nt: TGTGCCAGCAGTGGGACTAGCGGGCCCTACTCAGATACGCAGTATTTT
cdr3_aa: CASSGTSGPYSDTQYF
v_call: TRBV9
j_call: TRBJ2-3
clone_size: few
d_call: TRBD2

cdr3_nt: TGTGCCAGCAGCCGGGACAGGACGGTAGAGACCCAGTACTTC
cdr3_aa: CASSRDRTVETQYF
v_call: TRBV6-2/TRBV6-3
j_call: TRBJ2-5
clone_size: few
d_call: TRBD1

cdr3_nt: TGTGCCAGCAGTTTAGATTCTGAATCCGAGCAGTACTTC
cdr3_aa: CASSLDSESEQYF
v_call: TRBV12-3/TRBV12-4
j_call: TRBJ2-7
clone_size: many
d_call: .

cdr3_nt: TGTGCCAGCAGGATGAGCGGGAGGGCCACCACAGATACGCAGTATTTT
cdr3_aa: CASRMSGRATTDTQYF
v_call: TRBV3-1
j_call: TRBJ2-3
clone_size: many
d_call: TRBD2

cdr3_nt: TGTGCCAGCTCCCTTGCGGGAGCGGGAGGTAACAATGAGCAGTTCTTC
cdr3_aa: CASSLAGAGGNNEQFF
v_call: TRBV2
j_call: TRBJ2-1
clone_size: many
d_call: TRBD2

cdr3_nt: TGTGCCAGCAGTTTCGTGGGGGCCGCAGATACGCAGTATTTT
cdr3_aa: CASSFVGAADTQYF
v_call: TRBV12-3/TRBV12-4
j_call: TRBJ2-3
clone_size: .
d_call: .

cdr3_nt: TGTGCCAGCAGCCCAACTGGGGCGGGGAAAAACATTCAGTACTTC
cdr3_aa: CASSPTGAGKNIQYF
v_call: TRBV7-9
j_call: TRBJ2-4
clone_size: few
d_call: .

cdr3_nt: TGTGCCACCAGCAGAGATTATCAGACGCGTTCACCCCTCCACTTT
cdr3_aa: CATSRDYQTRSPLHF
v_call: TRBV15
j_call: TRBJ1-6
clone_size: .
d_call: .

cdr3_nt: TGCGCCAGCAGCTTGCGGGGCTCCACCTACGAGCAGTACTTC
cdr3_aa: CASSLRGSTYEQYF
v_call: TRBV5-1
j_call: TRBJ2-7
clone_size: many
d_call: .

cdr3_nt: TGCGCCAGCAGCCAAGACGGGAGTGAGTCAGATACGCAGTATTTT
cdr3_aa: CASSQDGSESDTQYF
v_call: TRBV4-1
j_call: TRBJ2-3
clone_size: few
d_call: .

cdr3_nt: TGTGCCAGCTCAACCACTACAGCCTCTGCTAATGAGCAGTTCTTC
cdr3_aa: CASSTTTASANEQFF
v_call: TRBV18
j_call: TRBJ2-1
clone_size: few
d_call: .

cdr3_nt: TGTGCCAGCATCGGGTCAGGCACCTACGAGCAGTACTTC
cdr3_aa: CASIGSGTYEQYF
v_call: TRBV28
j_call: TRBJ2-7
clone_size: many
d_call: .

cdr3_nt: TGTGCCAGCAGCGTAGAGGGGGGCGGAAGCACAGATACGCAGTATTTT
cdr3_aa: CASSVEGGGSTDTQYF
v_call: TRBV11-1
j_call: TRBJ2-3
clone_size: .
d_call: .

cdr3_nt: TGCAGCGTTGAAGCGGGAAGCTCCTACGAGCAGTACTTC
cdr3_aa: CSVEAGSSYEQYF
v_call: TRBV29-1
j_call: TRBJ2-7
clone_size: .
d_call: .

cdr3_nt: TGTGCCAGCAGTCCCAAGGCGGGGGCGAGCAATCAGCCCCAGCATTTT
cdr3_aa: CASSPKAGASNQPQHF
v_call: TRBV27
j_call: TRBJ1-5
clone_size: .
d_call: .

cdr3_nt: TGTGCCAGCTCACCATGGGAGGCGAACAGGGGAAATGAAAAACTGTTTTTT
cdr3_aa: CASSPWEANRGNEKLFF
v_call: TRBV18
j_call: TRBJ1-4
clone_size: few
d_call: TRBD1

cdr3_nt: TGTGCCAGCAGCCGCGGCTCCGACTCCTACGAGCAGTACTTC
cdr3_aa: CASSRGSDSYEQYF
v_call: TRBV7-9
j_call: TRBJ2-7
clone_size: many
d_call: .

cdr3_nt: TGTGCCACCAGTGATCCAGGGTCTCATGGCTACACCTTC
cdr3_aa: CATSDPGSHGYTF
v_call: TRBV24-1
j_call: TRBJ1-2
clone_size: .
d_call: .

cdr3_nt: TGTGCCAGCAGAATCGACGGTGTGAATGAAAAACTGTTTTTT
cdr3_aa: CASRIDGVNEKLFF
v_call: TRBV13
j_call: TRBJ1-4
clone_size: many
d_call: .

cdr3_nt: TGTGCCAGCAGACCCACTATCTCTGGAAACACCATATATTTT
cdr3_aa: CASRPTISGNTIYF
v_call: TRBV2
j_call: TRBJ1-3
clone_size: many
d_call: .

cdr3_nt: TGCGCCAGCAGCCAAGTTGGACCGGGGGCGAACATTCAGTACTTC
cdr3_aa: CASSQVGPGANIQYF
v_call: TRBV4-1
j_call: TRBJ2-4
clone_size: .
d_call: .

cdr3_nt: TGTGCCAGCAGTTTATTGGGGGACTCGCTAGAGACCCAGTACTTC
cdr3_aa: CASSLLGDSLETQYF
v_call: TRBV28
j_call: TRBJ2-5
clone_size: many
d_call: .